This entry lists 21 T cell receptor beta chains sequenced from one sample in a study of T cells in tumors after PD-1 blockade. Here immunoSEQ multiplex PCR was the method, and the copy in TCRdb shows in-frame clones only, minus some. The sample carries 4,500 to 6,500 clones, approximately 74% recorded once. This sample comprised tumor tissue, obtained before anti-PD-1 treatment. These TCRs come from a human donor with basal cell carcinoma.

The chain recombines TRBV27 with TRBJ2-4; D might be TRBD1 (5 bases). This CDR3 has 15 residues. V lost 6 bases, J lost 0 bases, and 12 bases lay in between. CDR1 and CDR2 (germline): MNHEY, SMNVEV (reference sequence). CDR3 bases: TGTGCCAGCAGGTCAGGGTTACTAGCCAAAAACATTCAGTACTTC. Its protein is CASRSGLLAKNIQYF.

The V call is TRBV7-8, the J call TRBJ2-7; possibly TRBD1 for D (6 bases). Trimming left V 8 bases short and J 3 bases short, with 11 bases between. This CDR3 contains 12 residues. CDR1 SGHVS and CDR2 FQNEAQ come from the germline V gene. As DNA, the CDR3 is TGTGCCAGCGGGGACAAGGGCTACGAGCAGTACTTC. Residues: CASGDKGYEQYF.

The rearrangement uses TRBV30 and TRBJ1-5, with 9 positions matching TRBD1. Germline assignment: CDR1 GTSNPN and CDR2 SVGIG (reference sequence). V lost 1 base to trimming and J lost 4 bases; unmatched junction nucleotides: 2. This CDR3 spans 14 amino acids. The CDR3, as DNA: TGTGCCTGGAGTGGCGGGACAGGGAATCAGCCCCAGCATTTT. It translates to CAWSGGTGNQPQHF.

The chain carries TRBV29-1 and TRBJ1-3; D is possibly TRBD1 (5 bases). The CDR3 runs 18 residues. V shed 2 bases and J shed 0 bases, with 20 bases lying between them. Germline CDR1 and CDR2: SQVTM and ANQGSEA. DNA for the CDR3: TGCAGCGTTGAATGGGGAGGAGGGGCCGCATACTCTGGAAACACCATATATTTT. Encoded protein: CSVEWGGGAAYSGNTIYF.

This clone showed up just a few times. This chain links TRBV19 with TRBJ1-6; TRBD1 matches at 7 bases. The CDR3 is 13 residues long. The V gene end was trimmed by 6 bases and the J gene end by 10 bases; junction bases not matched to a gene: 6. Germline V gene lookup returns CDR1 LNHDA and CDR2 SQIVND (reference sequence). This chain's CDR3 is CASRSTGPSPLHF. The CDR3 coding sequence is TGTGCCAGTAGGTCGACAGGGCCCTCACCCCTCCACTTT.

This clone occurred a few times. The CDR3 DNA follows: TGTGCCAGCAGTGAAGTTCGTTCCGGGACAGCTAACTATGGCTACACCTTC. Translated: CASSEVRSGTANYGYTF. This chain connects TRBV2 to TRBJ1-2; TRBD1 aligns across 7 bases. V shed 1 base, J shed 0 bases, and the junction held 8 bases outside the gene matches. There are 17 residues in the CDR3. Germline V gives CDR1 SNHLY, CDR2 FYNNEI.

This clone has a handful of counts. The chain is built from TRBV6-1 and TRBJ2-6; D call uncertain. Germline V gives CDR1 MNHNS, CDR2 SASEGT. V lost 2 bases and J 0 bases, leaving 14 bases between the germline ends. This CDR3 is 18 amino acids long. The CDR3 nucleotides read TGTGCCAGCAGTGAAATTGTTTCGCGGAGCTCTGGGGCCAACGTCCTGACTTTC. Its translation is CASSEIVSRSSGANVLTF.

In this sample, this clone turned up a few times. The rearrangement uses TRBV9 and TRBJ1-1; no firm D call. Germline CDR1 reads SGDLS; CDR2 reads YYNGEE. The CDR3 sequence is 14 residues long. The V gene lost 2 bases and the J gene lost 0 bases, with 8 bases spanning the gap. CDR3 nucleotides: TGTGCCAGCAGCGTGGACGGCATGAACACTGAAGCTTTCTTT. This translates into CASSVDGMNTEAFF.

The chain is built from TRBV7-8 and TRBJ1-5; TRBD1 matches 7 bases. The germline CDR1 and CDR2 sequences are SGHVS and FQNEAQ. The CDR3 covers 15 residues. J lost 3 bases, V lost 4 bases, and 6 bases had no gene match. Here the CDR3 reads CASSSRQGTNQPQHF. DNA of the CDR3: TGTGCCAGCAGCTCCCGACAGGGTACCAATCAGCCCCAGCATTTT.

The chain has TRBV6-1 and TRBJ2-4; D is possibly TRBD2 (5 bases). The CDR3 spans 14 residues. Trimming took off 10 bases at V and 5 bases at J, with 18 bases between the two ends. Per the germline V gene, CDR1 is MNHNS and CDR2 is SASEGT. The CDR3 DNA reads TGTGCCACCTCATCGGGGAGTCGGCAAAACATTCAGTACTTC. Protein sequence: CATSSGSRQNIQYF.

This clone came up a few times. The chain joins TRBV9 to TRBJ2-1; 11 bases fit TRBD2. Looked up from germline, CDR1 is SGDLS and CDR2 is YYNGEE. This CDR3 is built from 20 residues. V shed 0 bases and J 0 bases; nucleotides not matched to a gene: 11. The CDR3 loop is CASSVGSTSGGWSSYNEQFF. The CDR3 DNA reads as TGTGCCAGCAGCGTAGGGAGCACTAGCGGGGGCTGGAGCTCCTACAATGAGCAGTTCTTC. Combining the CDR3 with reference TRBV9 and TRBJ2-1 gives the whole variable domain DSGVTQTPKHLITATGQRVTLRCSPRSGDLSVYWYQQSLDQGLQFLIQYYNGEERAKGNILERFSAQQFPDLHSELNLSSLELGDSALYFCASSVGSTSGGWSSYNEQFFGPGTRLTVL.

The chain links TRBV6-1 to TRBJ2-3; 10 nucleotides align to TRBD2. V trimming: 2 bases; J trimming: 0 bases; junction bases outside the gene matches: 8. The CDR3 covers 18 residues. CDR1 is MNHNS, CDR2 SASEGT, per germline. CDR3: CASSEYRTSGTSTDTQYF. DNA of the CDR3: TGTGCCAGCAGTGAATATAGGACTAGCGGTACTAGCACAGATACGCAGTATTTT.

The V gene is TRBV30, the J gene TRBJ2-7; D may match TRBD1 or TRBD2 (5 bases each). Germline CDR1 and CDR2: GTSNPN and SVGIG (reference sequence). Trimming removed 5 bases from V and 9 bases from J, with 17 bases in between. This CDR3 region has 12 residues. CDR3 nucleotides: TGTGCCTGGGCCGCTTTGATGGGACGGCAGTACTTC. This codes for CAWAALMGRQYF.

The J gene is TRBJ1-6, the V gene TRBV6-1; D is unclear. The CDR3 covers 12 residues. Germline lookup yields CDR1 MNHNS and CDR2 SASEGT. V was shortened by 7 bases and J by 7 bases, with 8 bases between the two germline ends. In DNA, the CDR3 is TGTGCCAGCAATTCCAGGAATTCACCCCTCCACTTT. Translated, it gives CASNSRNSPLHF.

This chain uses TRBV6-5 with TRBJ1-2; TRBD1 matches 8 bases. The ends lost 7 bases at V and 2 bases at J; junction bases unmatched: 6. This CDR3 is 14 amino acids long. Germline loops: CDR1 MNHEY, CDR2 SVGAGI. Here the CDR3 reads CASTGQGGNYGYTF. Here the CDR3 DNA reads TGTGCCAGCACCGGACAGGGTGGAAACTATGGCTACACCTTC.

The genes are TRBV20-1 and TRBJ2-3; 11 bases line up with TRBD2. CDR3 length equals 16 residues. Trimming took 3 bases from V and 3 from J; bases not matched to a gene: 8. Germline values: CDR1 DFQATT, CDR2 SNEGSKA (reference sequence). CDR3 loop: CSASTSGGSLTDTQYF. The CDR3 nucleotides read TGCAGTGCTAGTACTAGCGGGGGCTCTTTAACAGATACGCAGTATTTT.

This clone turned up a few times. V is TRBV29-1 and J is TRBJ1-2, with 9 bases identical to TRBD1. Germline-derived CDR1 and CDR2 are SQVTM and ANQGSEA. Germline trimming cut 3 bases from V and 3 bases from J; bases unmatched to any gene: 11. The CDR3 covers 16 residues. CDR3 in DNA: TGCAGCGTTGAGTCGCGGAAGGACAGGGGTCACTATGGCTACACCTTC. Amino acids: CSVESRKDRGHYGYTF.

This chain links TRBV6-5 with TRBJ2-6; D not certain. Germline CDR1 MNHEY, CDR2 SVGAGI. This CDR3 region has 14 residues. The V gene lost 6 bases and the J gene lost 0 bases, with 6 bases spanning the gap. Here the CDR3 reads CASRWDSGANVLTF. CDR3 in DNA: TGTGCCAGCAGATGGGACTCTGGGGCCAACGTCCTGACTTTC.

V is TRBV11-3 and J is TRBJ2-1; TRBD2 might be the D (5 bases). Trimming took 4 bases from V and 6 from J, leaving 19 bases between them. The length of the CDR3 is 16 residues. Per germline, CDR1 SGHNT and CDR2 YENEEA. CDR3 bases: TGTGCCAGCAGCTCCCTGAGGGCAGCTTTATCCAATGAGCAGTTCTTC. Residues: CASSSLRAALSNEQFF.

This clone ranks as large. This chain joins TRBV9 and TRBJ2-7, with D perhaps TRBD2 (7 bases). Trimming took 6 bases from V and 1 from J, leaving 14 bases between them. This CDR3 region has 14 residues. The germline V gene encodes CDR1 SGDLS and CDR2 YYNGEE. CDR3 amino acids: CASNAGDISYEQYF. The CDR3 DNA is TGTGCCAGCAACGCGGGGGACATATCCTACGAGCAGTACTTC.

This clone was detected only a few times. V and J are TRBV7-9 and TRBJ2-3; 9 nucleotides agree with TRBD1. CDR1 is SEHNR and CDR2 is FQNEAQ in the germline V gene (reference sequence). The CDR3 covers 16 residues. With V trimmed by 8 bases and J by 4 bases, 13 bases remained unmatched. CDR3 nucleotides: TGTGCCAGCGCCTCCGGGACAGGGAAGGGGGCAGATACGCAGTATTTT. The encoded protein is CASASGTGKGADTQYF.